The 18 T cell receptor beta chains below were found in one sample sequenced in a study of PD-L1 blockade in urothelial cancer. Sequenced by immunoSEQ multiplex PCR; TCRdb stores in-frame clones only, minus some. Of tens of thousands of clones listed, over 65% are singletons. Material: PBMCs, obtained around atezolizumab (anti-PD-L1) treatment. All receptors come from a man between 60 and 75 years old with urothelial cancer.

This clone has only a few counts. The chain has TRBV9 and TRBJ2-3; unclear D gene. The germline V and J ends were trimmed by 7 bases and 4 bases, with 10 bases remaining between them. This CDR3 spans 12 amino acids. CDR1 SGDLS and CDR2 YYNGEE come from the germline V gene. Here the CDR3 reads CASSSSADTQYF. As DNA, the CDR3 is TGTGCCAGCTCCTCCTCGGCAGATACGCAGTATTTT.

The J gene is TRBJ2-3, the V gene TRBV6-1; TRBD2 agrees at 9 bases. The junction had 5 bases not matched to a gene; V was cut back by 6 bases and J by 4 bases. This CDR3 is built from 14 residues. Germline-derived CDR1 and CDR2 are MNHNS and SASEGT. The CDR3 DNA reads TGTGCCAGCAGATTAGCGGGGGAGTCAGATACGCAGTATTTT. This encodes CASRLAGESDTQYF.

The chain uses TRBV5-1 and TRBJ1-2, with TRBD1 as a possible D gene (5 bases). The CDR3 runs to 14 residues. Germline V gene sequence: CDR1 SGHRS, CDR2 YFSETQ. V lost 4 bases and J 4 bases, leaving 14 bases between the germline ends. This chain's CDR3 is CASSGPGVRYGYTF. The CDR3 DNA reads TGCGCCAGCAGCGGGCCGGGGGTTCGCTATGGCTACACCTTC. The complete variable domain, with remaining parts taken from reference TRBV5-1 and TRBJ1-2, reads KAGVTQTPRYLIKTRGQQVTLSCSPISGHRSVSWYQQTPGQGLQFLFEYFSETQRNKGNFPGRFSGRQFSNSRSEMNVSTLELGDSALYLCASSGPGVRYGYTFGSGTRLTVV.

The chain combines TRBV30 with TRBJ2-3; TRBD1 matches 7 bases. Germline V gene data show CDR1 as GTSNPN and CDR2 as SVGIG (reference sequence). The V segment lost 4 bases and the J segment 6 bases; nucleotides outside the gene matches: 16. This CDR3 comprises 16 residues. Written as DNA, the CDR3 is TGTGCCTGGATCCTGACGACAGGGCGACTGGGGGATACGCAGTATTTT. This encodes CAWILTTGRLGDTQYF.

The sample holds one count of this clone. V usage is TRBV2 and J usage is TRBJ2-3; 13 bases are a match to TRBD2. This CDR3 has 18 residues. The V and J ends lost 7 bases and 1 base, in that order; junction bases with no gene match: 11. The germline V gene has CDR1 SNHLY and CDR2 FYNNEI. DNA of the CDR3: TGTGCCAGCAATGGACTAGCGGGAGCCCTTACTGGCACAGATACGCAGTATTTT. It encodes CASNGLAGALTGTDTQYF. Variable domain in full (rest from reference TRBV2 and TRBJ2-3): EPEVTQTPSHQVTQMGQEVILRCVPISNHLYFYWYRQILGQKVEFLVSFYNNEISEKSEIFDDQFSVERPDGSNFTLKIRSTKLEDSAMYFCASNGLAGALTGTDTQYFGPGTRLTVL.

This chain uses TRBV19 with TRBJ2-2; the match to TRBD2 covers 9 bases. The germline V gene encodes CDR1 LNHDA and CDR2 SQIVND (reference sequence). Germline trimming cut 6 bases from V and 4 bases from J; bases unmatched to any gene: 3. The CDR3 is 14 amino acids. The CDR3 here is CASRNSGGTGELFF. The CDR3 DNA sequence: TGTGCCAGTAGGAATAGCGGGGGCACCGGGGAGCTGTTTTTT.

The rearrangement joins TRBV6-1 to TRBJ1-1; 8 positions match TRBD1. Germline V gives CDR1 MNHNS, CDR2 SASEGT. J gave up 7 bases and V 6 bases, and 10 bases lay outside the gene matches. The CDR3 length is 14 residues. The CDR3 loop reads CASSLYSGGYEAFF. CDR3 in DNA: TGTGCCAGCAGCCTTTACTCAGGGGGCTATGAAGCTTTCTTT.

Concerning this clone itself: Within the sample, other DNA sequences also encode this same CDR3. The chain joins TRBV11-2 to TRBJ2-1; D perhaps matches TRBD2 (7 bases). V was shortened by 0 bases and J by 2 bases, with 8 bases between the two germline ends. Germline assignment: CDR1 SGHAT and CDR2 FQNNGV. This CDR3 region has 15 residues. DNA of the CDR3: TGTGCCAGCAGCTTAGACGGGGGGCCCTACAATGAGCAGTTCTTC. It codes for CASSLDGGPYNEQFF.

V is TRBV27 and J is TRBJ2-2; TRBD1 might be the D (6 bases). The germline V and J ends were trimmed by 4 bases and 3 bases, with 9 bases remaining between them. The CDR3 length is 14 residues. CDR1 and CDR2 (germline): MNHEY, SMNVEV (reference sequence). The DNA for the CDR3 is TGTGCCAGCAGTTCCAGACAGGACACCGGGGAGCTGTTTTTT. Encoded protein: CASSSRQDTGELFF.

V gene TRBV5-1 combines with J gene TRBJ2-5, with 7 bases aligning to TRBD1. Losses at the gene ends were 1 base for V and 3 bases for J; bases not matched to a gene: 6. The CDR3 length is 15 residues. Germline assignment: CDR1 SGHRS and CDR2 YFSETQ. In DNA form, the CDR3 reads TGCGCCAGCAGCTTGTTGGTCGGGACAGAAGAGACCCAGTACTTC. Protein: CASSLLVGTEETQYF.

The chain is built from TRBV7-2 and TRBJ1-4; tentative D call: TRBD1 (6 bases). The CDR3 length is 15 residues. V lost 3 bases, J lost 3 bases, and 11 bases lay in between. Germline V gene sequence: CDR1 SGHTA, CDR2 FQGNSA. CDR3 protein: CASSFQGLSNEKLFF. As DNA, the CDR3 is TGTGCCAGCAGCTTCCAGGGGTTGTCTAATGAAAAACTGTTTTTT.

This clone was detected only a few times. The rearrangement uses TRBV6-5 and TRBJ1-1; TRBD1 matches at 8 bases. This CDR3 contains 14 residues. Germline V gives CDR1 MNHEY, CDR2 SVGAGI. After removal of 5 bases from V and 1 base from J, the junction contained 3 bases not matched to a gene. The CDR3, as DNA: TGTGCCAGCAGTGGCGACAGGGGGAACACTGAAGCTTTCTTT. Its protein product is CASSGDRGNTEAFF.

V is TRBV6-1 and J is TRBJ2-5, with D possibly TRBD2 on 5 matching bases. The CDR3 is 12 residues long. Trimming stripped 8 bases from V and 4 bases from J, with 11 bases between. CDR1 MNHNS and CDR2 SASEGT come from the germline V gene. CDR3 in amino acids: CASETNSETQYF. DNA of the CDR3: TGTGCCAGCGAGACTAATTCAGAGACCCAGTACTTC.

V is TRBV27 and J is TRBJ2-1, with 7 bases lining up with TRBD1. The CDR3 extends over 14 amino acids. Germline lookup yields CDR1 MNHEY and CDR2 SMNVEV (reference sequence). V gave up 1 base and J gave up 6 bases; unmatched junction bases: 3. The CDR3 sequence is CASSLWGQLNEQFF. The CDR3 DNA follows: TGTGCCAGCAGTTTATGGGGACAGCTCAATGAGCAGTTCTTC.

The J gene is TRBJ2-7, the V gene TRBV28; 7 bases match TRBD1. The V gene's germline CDR1 is MDHEN and CDR2 SYDVKM. CDR3 size: 12 residues. V was pared by 6 bases and J by 7 bases, with 6 bases of the junction left unmatched. This CDR3 reads CASSGTAGEQYF. The CDR3, as DNA: TGTGCCAGCAGCGGGACAGCTGGGGAGCAGTACTTC.

The V call is TRBV6-5, the J call TRBJ2-7, with 10 bases fitting TRBD1. This CDR3 spans 13 amino acids. From germline, CDR1 is MNHEY and CDR2 SVGAGI. The junction had 4 bases not matched to a gene; V was cut back by 6 bases and J by 5 bases. CDR3 bases: TGTGCCAGCAGCCCGGGACAGGGGAACGAGCAGTACTTC. The encoded protein is CASSPGQGNEQYF.

CDR3 loop: CASSPGVYNEQFF. As DNA, the CDR3 is TGCGCCAGCAGCCCCGGGGTCTACAATGAGCAGTTCTTC. The chain has TRBV5-1 and TRBJ2-1; D might be TRBD2 (5 bases). V was shortened by 4 bases and J by 3 bases, with 8 bases between the two germline ends. There are 13 residues in the CDR3. Germline lookup yields CDR1 SGHRS and CDR2 YFSETQ.

CDR3 bases: TGTGCCAGCAGCAAACACGCCGGGACAAACTCCTACGAGCAGTACTTC. It yields the protein CASSKHAGTNSYEQYF. V usage is TRBV11-2 and J usage is TRBJ2-7; tentatively, D is TRBD1 (6 bases). The CDR3 consists of 16 residues. The V end was cut by 5 bases, the J end by 0 bases, with 17 bases between. CDR1 is SGHAT and CDR2 is FQNNGV in the germline V gene.